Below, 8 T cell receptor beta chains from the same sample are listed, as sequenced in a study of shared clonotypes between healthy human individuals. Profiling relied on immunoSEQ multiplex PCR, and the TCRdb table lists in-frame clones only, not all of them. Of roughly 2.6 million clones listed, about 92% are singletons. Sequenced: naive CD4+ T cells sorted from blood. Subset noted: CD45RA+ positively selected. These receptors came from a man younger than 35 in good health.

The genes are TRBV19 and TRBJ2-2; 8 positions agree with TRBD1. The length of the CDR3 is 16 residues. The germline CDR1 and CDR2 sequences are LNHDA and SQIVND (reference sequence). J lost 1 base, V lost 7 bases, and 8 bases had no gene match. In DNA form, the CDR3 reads TGTGCCAGTATGGGGTGGACAGGGAAGAACACCGGGGAGCTGTTTTTT. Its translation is CASMGWTGKNTGELFF.

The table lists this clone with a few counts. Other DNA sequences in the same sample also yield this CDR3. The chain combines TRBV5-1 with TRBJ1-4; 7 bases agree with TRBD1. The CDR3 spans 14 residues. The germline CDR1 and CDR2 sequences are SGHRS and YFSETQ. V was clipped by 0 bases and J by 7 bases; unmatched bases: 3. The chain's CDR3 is CASSLGQGGEKLFF. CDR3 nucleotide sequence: TGCGCCAGCAGCTTGGGACAGGGCGGTGAAAAACTGTTTTTT.

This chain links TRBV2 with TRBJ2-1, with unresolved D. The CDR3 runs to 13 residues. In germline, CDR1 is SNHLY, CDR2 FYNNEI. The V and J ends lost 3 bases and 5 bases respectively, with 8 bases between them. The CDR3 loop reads CASSDRQDNEQFF. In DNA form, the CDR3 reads TGTGCCAGCAGTGATCGTCAGGACAATGAGCAGTTCTTC.

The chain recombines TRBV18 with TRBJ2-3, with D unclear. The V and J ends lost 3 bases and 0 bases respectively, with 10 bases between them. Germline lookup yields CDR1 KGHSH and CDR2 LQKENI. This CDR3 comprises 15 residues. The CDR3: CASSPETVSTDTQYF. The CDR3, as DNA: TGTGCCAGCTCACCGGAGACCGTTAGCACAGATACGCAGTATTTT.

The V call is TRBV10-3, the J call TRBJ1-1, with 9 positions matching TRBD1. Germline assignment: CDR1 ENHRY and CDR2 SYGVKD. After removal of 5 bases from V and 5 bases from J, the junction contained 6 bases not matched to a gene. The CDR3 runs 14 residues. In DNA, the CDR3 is TGTGCCATCAGTTCCGGGACAGGGATGACTGAAGCTTTCTTT. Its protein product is CAISSGTGMTEAFF.

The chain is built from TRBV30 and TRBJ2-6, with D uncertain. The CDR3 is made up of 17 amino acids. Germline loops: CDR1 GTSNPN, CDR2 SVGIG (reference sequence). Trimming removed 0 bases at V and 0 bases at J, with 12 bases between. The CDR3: CAWSVGLLSSGANVLTF. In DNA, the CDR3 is TGTGCCTGGAGTGTAGGCCTCTTAAGCTCTGGGGCCAACGTCCTGACTTTC.

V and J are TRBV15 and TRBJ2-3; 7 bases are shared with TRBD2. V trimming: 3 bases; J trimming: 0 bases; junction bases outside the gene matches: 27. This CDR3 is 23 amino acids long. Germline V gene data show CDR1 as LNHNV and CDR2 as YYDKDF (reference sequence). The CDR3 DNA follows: TGTGCCACCAGCAGCCCCTCGTTGGGGGGGGAATCCCTCCCCCCTTATAGCACAGATACGCAGTATTTT. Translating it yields CATSSPSLGGESLPPYSTDTQYF.

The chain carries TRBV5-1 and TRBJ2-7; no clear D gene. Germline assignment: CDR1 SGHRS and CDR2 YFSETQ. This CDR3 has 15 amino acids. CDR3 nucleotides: TGCGCTTCCAGGTCACGTCCCGAAGGTATTAACGAGCAGTACTTC. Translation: CASRSRPEGINEQYF.